Shown below are 15 T cell receptor beta chains from a single sample sequenced in a study of T-cell reconstitution after alpha-beta-depleted transplantation in children. Preparation of the TCRbeta library used unique molecular identifiers. TCRdb redid the calling of the PCR reads with MiXCR, one entry per CDR3 protein. This sample has about 110,000 distinct CDR3 sequences, with around 6.4% found just once. The sample was PBMCs, mostly from graft donor cells, taken 360 days after TCRalphabeta/CD19-depleted stem cell transplant. All receptors come from a male patient under 10 years old who had a stem cell transplant for acute lymphoblastic leukemia, so the T cells may come from the graft donor.

At least ten counts were recorded for this clonotype. Here the CDR3 DNA reads TGTGCCAGCAGCTTAGACGTCGGGGACTATGGCTACACCTTC. Protein: CASSLDVGDYGYTF. The gene calls are TRBV7-9 and TRBJ1-2; no clear D. The CDR3 extends over 14 amino acids. V lost 1 base and J lost 3, with 9 bases in between. From germline, CDR1 is SEHNR and CDR2 FQNEAQ (reference sequence).

The genes are TRBV3-1 and TRBJ2-5; TRBD1 or TRBD2 may be the D gene (6 bases each). The CDR3 consists of 16 residues. CDR1 is LGHDT and CDR2 is YNNKEL in the germline V gene (reference sequence). Between the trimmed V and J ends, which lost 1 base and 0 bases, there was a span of 12 bases. The CDR3 protein is CASSQGRGTHQETQYF. The CDR3 nucleotides are TGTGCCAGCAGCCAAGGAAGGGGGACTCACCAAGAGACCCAGTACTTC.

The chain recombines TRBV6-2 or TRBV6-3 with TRBJ2-6, with TRBD1 matching over 8 bases. With V trimmed by 2 bases and J by 2 bases, 20 bases remained unmatched. Germline CDR1 is MNHEY and CDR2 is SVGEGT. The CDR3 runs 22 residues. The CDR3 DNA reads as TGTGCCAGCAGTTACGGGACTTACATCCCTTTCGACAGGGGTGCTGGGGCCAACGTCCTGACTTTC. Its translation: CASSYGTYIPFDRGAGANVLTF.

The V call is TRBV27, the J call TRBJ1-2; the D is unclear. This CDR3 contains 13 residues. The ends were cut back, 3 bases at V and 2 bases at J, with 7 bases in the middle. CDR1 and CDR2 (germline): MNHEY, SMNVEV (reference sequence). The CDR3 DNA follows: TGTGCCAGCAGTTTGGAGCGGAACTATGGCTACACCTTC. It yields the protein CASSLERNYGYTF.

This clonotype has at least ten counts. The rearrangement joins TRBV6-5 to TRBJ2-3, with D tentatively TRBD1 (7 bases). This CDR3 is 16 amino acids long. The germline gives CDR1 MNHEY, CDR2 SVGAGI. Trimming removed 0 bases at V and 4 bases at J, with 14 bases between. Here the CDR3 reads CASSYSPPRGADTQYF. The CDR3 DNA reads TGTGCCAGCAGTTACTCCCCGCCCAGGGGGGCAGATACGCAGTATTTT.

This clonotype came up a few times. The chain combines TRBV27 with TRBJ2-7, with 9 bases lining up with TRBD1. Germline trimming cut 5 bases from V and 0 bases from J; bases unmatched to any gene: 5. The length of the CDR3 is 15 residues. Per the germline V gene, CDR1 is MNHEY and CDR2 is SMNVEV (reference sequence). CDR3 residues: CASSPGTGSSYEQYF. The CDR3, as DNA: TGTGCCAGCAGTCCGGGGACAGGGAGCTCCTACGAGCAGTACTTC.

The CDR3 region is CASSHSGGRALDEQYF. DNA of the CDR3: TGTGCCAGCAGCCATTCCGGCGGGAGGGCCCTCGACGAGCAGTACTTC. The chain employs TRBV3-1 and TRBJ2-7; 9 positions match TRBD2. The CDR3 spans 16 residues. Germline V lookup: CDR1 LGHDT, CDR2 YNNKEL (reference sequence). Germline trimming cut 3 bases from V and 5 bases from J; bases unmatched to any gene: 11.

As for this clonotype: This may be a read error, as it is one base from a much larger clone. The rearrangement links TRBV6-1 to TRBJ2-3; TRBD2 might be the D (5 bases). V was trimmed by 8 bases and J by 2 bases, leaving 14 bases between them. The CDR3 runs to 14 residues. Germline V gives CDR1 MNHNS, CDR2 SASEGT. The CDR3, as DNA: TGTGCCAGCTGGACTCGGACGGCCACAGATACGCAGTATTTT. It is translated as CASWTRTATDTQYF.

As concerns this clonotype: A much larger clone is a single base away; this may be a read error. This sequence joins TRBV7-2 and TRBJ2-1; D might be TRBD2 (6 bases). Germline CDR1 and CDR2: SGHTA and FQGNSA. The CDR3 totals 14 residues. The CDR3 protein is CASILVMEGNEQFF. The CDR3, as DNA: TGTGCCAGCATCTTAGTAATGGAGGGCAATGAGCAGTTCTTC. Looking up the rest from reference TRBV7-2 and TRBJ2-1 gives the full variable domain: GAGVSQSPSNKVTEKGKDVELRCDPISGHTALYWYRQSLGQGLEFLIYFQGNSAPDKSGLPSDRFSAERTGGSVSTLTIQRTQQEDSAVYLCASILVMEGNEQFFGPGTRLTVL.

There are a few counts of this clonotype. The chain joins TRBV11-3 to TRBJ2-3; possibly TRBD2 for D (6 bases). CDR1 is SGHNT and CDR2 is YENEEA in the germline V gene. The CDR3 covers 15 residues. V was pared by 2 bases and J by 1 base, with 10 bases between. This CDR3 is CASSLRPGGTDTQYF. CDR3 in DNA: TGTGCCAGCAGCTTAAGGCCGGGAGGCACAGATACGCAGTATTTT. Drawing the rest from reference TRBV11-3 and TRBJ2-3, the complete variable domain is EAGVVQSPRYKIIEKKQPVAFWCNPISGHNTLYWYLQNLGQGPELLIRYENEEAVDDSQLPKDRFSAERLKGVDSTLKIQPAELGDSAVYLCASSLRPGGTDTQYFGPGTRLTVL.

This clonotype occurred many times. The chain joins TRBV12-3 or TRBV12-4 to TRBJ1-5; TRBD1 might be the D (6 bases). V was shortened by 2 bases and J by 5 bases, with 10 bases between the two germline ends. This CDR3 has 14 amino acids. The CDR3, as DNA: TGTGCCAGCAGTTTAAGGGACACGGATCAGCCCCAGCATTTT. Translation gives CASSLRDTDQPQHF.

This clonotype was counted ten times or more. The chain is built from TRBV29-1 and TRBJ2-6, with D perhaps TRBD2 (5 bases). V was pared by 6 bases and J by 0 bases, with 9 bases between. The CDR3 has 14 residues. The germline CDR1 and CDR2 sequences are SQVTM and ANQGSEA. This CDR3 reads CSVLDFSGANVLTF. The CDR3, as DNA: TGCAGCGTCCTGGACTTCTCTGGGGCCAACGTCCTGACTTTC. The full variable domain, with the rest looked up from reference TRBV29-1 and TRBJ2-6, is SAVISQKPSRDICQRGTSLTIQCQVDSQVTMMFWYRQQPGQSLTLIATANQGSEATYESGFVIDKFPISRPNLTFSTLTVSNMSPEDSSIYLCSVLDFSGANVLTFGAGSRLTVL.

This clonotype was counted many times. The V and J genes are TRBV24-1 and TRBJ2-1, with 7 bases fitting TRBD1. Germline trimming cut 3 bases from V and 6 bases from J; bases unmatched to any gene: 13. The CDR3 runs to 17 residues. Germline V CDR1 and CDR2: KGHDR, SFDVKD. CDR3 nucleotide sequence: TGTGCCACCAGTGATCGACCCGGCCGACAGGGCCTCAATGAGCAGTTCTTC. Protein product: CATSDRPGRQGLNEQFF.

This clonotype showed up many times. The chain employs TRBV7-9 and TRBJ2-1; 8 bases match TRBD2. Losses at the gene ends were 3 bases for V and 8 bases for J; bases not matched to a gene: 9. The germline V gene encodes CDR1 SEHNR and CDR2 FQNEAQ (reference sequence). The CDR3 spans 15 residues. CDR3 DNA: TGTGCCAGCAGCTTTTCAGCGGGAGCTTCCCATGAGCAGTTCTTC. Its protein is CASSFSAGASHEQFF.

A word on this clonotype: A much larger clonotype is one base distant, so this may be a read error. The rearrangement joins TRBV9 to TRBJ2-3; 9 bases align to TRBD2. Germline V gene lookup returns CDR1 SGDLS and CDR2 YYNGEE. The CDR3 covers 17 residues. The CDR3 protein is CTSSVGASGVPLDTQYF. The CDR3 nucleotides read TGTACCAGCAGCGTAGGGGCTAGCGGGGTCCCTTTGGATACGCAGTATTTT.